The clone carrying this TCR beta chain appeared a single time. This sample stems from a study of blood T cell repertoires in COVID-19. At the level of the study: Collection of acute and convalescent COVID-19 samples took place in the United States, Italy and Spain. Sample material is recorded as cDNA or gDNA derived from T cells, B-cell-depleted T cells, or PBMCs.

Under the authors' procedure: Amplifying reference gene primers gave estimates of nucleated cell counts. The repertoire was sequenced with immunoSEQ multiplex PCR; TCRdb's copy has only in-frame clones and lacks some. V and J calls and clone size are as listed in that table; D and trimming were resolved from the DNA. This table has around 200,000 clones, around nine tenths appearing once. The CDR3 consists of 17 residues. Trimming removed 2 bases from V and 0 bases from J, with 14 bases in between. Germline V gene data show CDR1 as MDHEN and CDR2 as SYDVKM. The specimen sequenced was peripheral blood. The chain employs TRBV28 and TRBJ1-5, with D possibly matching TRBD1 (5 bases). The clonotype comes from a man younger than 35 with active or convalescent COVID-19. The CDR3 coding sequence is TGTGCCAGCAGTTTAAGGGATGGGACTTATAGCAATCAGCCCCAGCATTTT. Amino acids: CASSLRDGTYSNQPQHF.